A selection of T cell receptor beta chains follows, all from one sample in a study of blood T cell repertoires in COVID-19. Libraries were prepared by immunoSEQ multiplex PCR; TCRdb keeps only in-frame clonotypes and omits some of them. This table holds 250,000 to 400,000 clones, about nine tenths found once. The sequenced sample was peripheral blood. The receptors were sampled from a woman aged 25 to 39 with COVID-19, enrolled during active disease. Both conserved end residues are part of each CDR3. D genes are given only for firm matches. Rows give clone size only sometimes, using once, few, many, or a class for an expanded clone.

size,V,J,D,CDR3,DNA
.,TRBV29-1,TRBJ2-4,.,CSAPDRIKNIQYF,TGCAGCGCCCCTGACAGGATTAAAAACATTCAGTACTTC
.,TRBV27,TRBJ1-5,.,CASSSRALGAVANQPQHF,TGTGCCAGCAGTTCCCGGGCCCTGGGGGCGGTCGCCAATCAGCCCCAGCATTTT
.,TRBV4-1,TRBJ1-1,.,CASSRAQNPRNTEAFF,TGCGCCAGCAGCCGGGCACAGAACCCGAGGAACACTGAAGCTTTCTTT
.,TRBV7-9,TRBJ2-3,TRBD1,CASSSEGQGIADTQYF,TGTGCCAGCAGCTCAGAGGGACAGGGGATCGCAGATACGCAGTATTTT
.,TRBV19,TRBJ1-3,.,CASSWATGNTIYF,TGTGCCAGTAGCTGGGCGACTGGAAACACCATATATTTT
.,TRBV5-6,TRBJ1-2,TRBD1,CASSLVGTESTNYGYTF,TGTGCCAGCAGCTTGGTAGGGACAGAATCTACTAACTATGGCTACACCTTC
.,TRBV2,TRBJ1-1,.,CASSQGGFQNLRADEAFF,TGTGCCAGCAGTCAAGGGGGTTTTCAAAACCTGAGGGCGGATGAAGCTTTCTTT
.,TRBV5-1,TRBJ1-1,.,CASSRSDMNTEAFF,TGCGCCAGCAGTCGTTCAGACATGAACACTGAAGCTTTCTTT
.,TRBV4-3,TRBJ1-5,.,CASSQNRMVGQPQHF,TGCGCCAGCAGCCAGAACAGGATGGTCGGTCAGCCCCAGCATTTT
.,TRBV4-1,TRBJ2-5,.,CASSQDYTGQETQYF,TGCGCCAGCAGCCAAGATTATACAGGCCAAGAGACCCAGTACTTC
.,TRBV3-1/TRBV3-2,TRBJ1-3,TRBD1,CASSPGQGNTIYF,TGTGCCAGCAGCCCGGGACAGGGAAACACCATATATTTT
.,TRBV14,TRBJ2-5,.,CASSQDSLQGTQYF,TGTGCCAGCAGCCAAGATAGCCTTCAGGGGACCCAGTACTTC
.,TRBV10-3,TRBJ2-3,TRBD1,CAISDAGGRGDTQYF,TGTGCCATCAGTGACGCAGGGGGCAGGGGAGATACGCAGTATTTT
.,TRBV5-6,TRBJ1-2,.,CASSLPPPRATPGYTF,TGTGCCAGCAGCTTACCTCCACCCAGGGCCACTCCGGGCTACACCTTC
.,TRBV2,TRBJ1-1,.,CASSRGGGEAFF,TGTGCCAGCAGCCGAGGGGGGGGTGAAGCTTTCTTT
.,TRBV19,TRBJ1-5,TRBD1,CASSISPPRTGTYSNQPQHF,TGTGCCAGTAGTATCTCTCCCCCCCGGACAGGGACATATAGCAATCAGCCCCAGCATTTT
few,TRBV2,TRBJ1-2,TRBD1,CASSYKIQGQRGYTF,TGTGCCAGCAGTTATAAAATTCAGGGACAGCGTGGCTACACCTTC
once,TRBV7-4,TRBJ1-1,TRBD1,CASSPRLDREDEAFF,TGTGCCAGCAGCCCGAGACTGGACAGGGAAGATGAAGCTTTCTTT
.,TRBV5-6,TRBJ1-6,.,CASSLGAGRNSPLHF,TGTGCCAGCAGCTTGGGTGCAGGGCGAAATTCACCCCTCCACTTT
.,TRBV6-5,TRBJ1-5,.,CASSFGQNQPQHF,TGTGCCAGCAGTTTCGGACAGAACCAGCCCCAGCATTTT
.,TRBV30,TRBJ2-3,TRBD2,CAWSGGGGAADTQYF,TGTGCCTGGAGTGGGGGCGGGGGGGCCGCAGATACGCAGTATTTT
.,TRBV5-1,TRBJ1-2,TRBD1,CASSLTGDYGYTF,TGCGCCAGCAGCTTAACAGGGGACTATGGCTACACCTTC
.,TRBV4-2,TRBJ1-6,TRBD1,CASSVQGSSYNSPLHF,TGTGCCAGCAGTGTACAGGGGAGCTCCTATAATTCACCCCTCCACTTT
once,TRBV4-3,TRBJ2-5,.,CASSQEYSQETQYF,TGCGCCAGCAGCCAAGAGTACAGCCAAGAGACCCAGTACTTC
.,TRBV5-5,TRBJ1-2,.,CASSLAKEGYGYTF,TGTGCCAGCAGCTTGGCCAAGGAGGGCTATGGCTACACCTTC
.,TRBV11-3,TRBJ1-1,.,CASSKTTEAFF,TGTGCCAGCAGTAAAACTACTGAAGCTTTCTTT
.,TRBV10-1,TRBJ1-5,.,CASSGRAGGNQPQHF,TGCGCCAGCAGTGGCAGGGCAGGGGGCAATCAGCCCCAGCATTTT
.,TRBV28,TRBJ1-1,TRBD1,CASSLPGGSRSAFF,TGTGCCAGCAGTTTGCCAGGGGGGAGCCGGTCGGCTTTCTTT
.,TRBV5-5,TRBJ2-1,.,CASSLGAKNEQFF,TGTGCCAGCAGCTTAGGGGCAAAGAATGAGCAGTTCTTC
.,TRBV28,TRBJ1-2,.,CASSLGGLYGYTF,TGTGCCAGCAGTTTGGGGGGGCTCTATGGCTACACCTTC
.,TRBV12-5,TRBJ2-6,.,CASGLARFNVLTF,TGTGCTAGTGGTTTGGCCCGGTTCAACGTCCTGACTTTC
once,TRBV18,TRBJ1-6,.,CASSSEGPNSPLHF,TGTGCCAGCTCATCAGAGGGCCCTAATTCACCCCTCCACTTT
.,TRBV4-2,TRBJ1-1,.,CASSQVGRENTEAFF,TGTGCCAGCAGCCAAGTCGGTAGAGAGAACACTGAAGCTTTCTTT
.,TRBV7-9,TRBJ1-2,.,CASSYDRGYGYTF,TGTGCCAGCAGCTATGACCGAGGGTATGGCTACACCTTC
.,TRBV7-9,TRBJ2-1,TRBD2,CASSPAGGPYNEQFF,TGTGCCAGCAGCCCAGCGGGGGGGCCATACAATGAGCAGTTCTTC
once,TRBV3-1/TRBV3-2,TRBJ2-3,.,CASSPQADTDTQYF,TGTGCCAGCAGCCCCCAGGCCGACACAGATACGCAGTATTTT
once,TRBV6-5,TRBJ2-3,.,CVAGHPDTQYF,TGTGTCGCGGGGCATCCCGATACGCAGTATTTT
.,TRBV3-1/TRBV3-2,TRBJ2-5,.,CASSPQFGETQYF,TGTGCCAGCAGCCCCCAATTCGGGGAGACCCAGTACTTC
.,TRBV5-4,TRBJ1-1,.,CASSLREFDTEAFF,TGTGCCAGCAGCTTGCGGGAATTCGACACTGAAGCTTTCTTT
.,TRBV3-1/TRBV3-2,TRBJ1-5,.,CASSPGGDQPQHF,TGTGCCAGCAGCCCGGGGGGGGATCAGCCCCAGCATTTT
.,TRBV19,TRBJ1-6,TRBD1,CASSIYGDSRNSPLHF,TGTGCCAGTAGTATCTATGGGGACAGCCGAAATTCACCCCTCCACTTT